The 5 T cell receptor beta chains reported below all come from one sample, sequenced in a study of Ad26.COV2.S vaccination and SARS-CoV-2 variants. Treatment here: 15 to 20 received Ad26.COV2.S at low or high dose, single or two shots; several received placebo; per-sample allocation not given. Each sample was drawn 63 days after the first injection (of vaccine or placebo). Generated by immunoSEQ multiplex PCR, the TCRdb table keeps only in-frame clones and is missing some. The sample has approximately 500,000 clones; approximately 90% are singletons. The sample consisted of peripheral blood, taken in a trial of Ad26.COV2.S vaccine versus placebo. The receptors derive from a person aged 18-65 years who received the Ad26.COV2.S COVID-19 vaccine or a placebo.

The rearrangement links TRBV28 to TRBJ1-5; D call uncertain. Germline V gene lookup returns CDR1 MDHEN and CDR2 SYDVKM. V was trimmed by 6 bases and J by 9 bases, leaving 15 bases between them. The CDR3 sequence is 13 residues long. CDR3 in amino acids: CASRNSLSVPQHF. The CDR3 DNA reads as TGTGCCAGCAGAAACTCCCTCTCCGTGCCCCAGCATTTT.

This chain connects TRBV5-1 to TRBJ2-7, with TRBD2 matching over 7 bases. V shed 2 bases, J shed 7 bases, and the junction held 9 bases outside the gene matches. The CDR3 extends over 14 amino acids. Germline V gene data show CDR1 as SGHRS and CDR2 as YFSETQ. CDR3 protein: CASSFRAGVEEQYF. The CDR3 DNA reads TGCGCCAGCAGCTTTCGCGCGGGAGTAGAAGAGCAGTACTTC.

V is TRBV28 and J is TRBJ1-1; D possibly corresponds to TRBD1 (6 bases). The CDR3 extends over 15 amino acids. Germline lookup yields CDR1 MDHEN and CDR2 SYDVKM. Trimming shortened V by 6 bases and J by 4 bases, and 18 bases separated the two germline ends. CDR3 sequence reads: CASSPGGRAITEAFF. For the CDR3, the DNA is TGTGCCAGCAGCCCCGGGGGCAGGGCAATCACTGAAGCTTTCTTT.

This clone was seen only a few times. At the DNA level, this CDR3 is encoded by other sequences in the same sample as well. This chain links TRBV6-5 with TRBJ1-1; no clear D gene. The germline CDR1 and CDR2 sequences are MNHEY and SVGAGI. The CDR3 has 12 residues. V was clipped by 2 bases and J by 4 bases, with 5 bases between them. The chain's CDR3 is CASSYGSTEAFF. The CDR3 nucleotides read TGTGCCAGCAGTTACGGCTCCACTGAAGCTTTCTTT.

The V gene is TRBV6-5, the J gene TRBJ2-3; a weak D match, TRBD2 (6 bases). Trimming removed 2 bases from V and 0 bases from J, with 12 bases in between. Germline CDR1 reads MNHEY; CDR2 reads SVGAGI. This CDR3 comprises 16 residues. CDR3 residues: CASSYTRTTSTDTQYF. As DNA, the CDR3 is TGTGCCAGCAGTTACACCAGGACTACTAGCACAGATACGCAGTATTTT.